The present TCR beta chain was sequenced within a study of OX40 agonist ivuxolimab in advanced cancers. About the research overall: The treatment was a fully human IgG2 OX40 agonist, ivuxolimab.

TCRdb keeps only in-frame clones here, not all; method: immunoSEQ multiplex PCR. The table shows 41,000 or so clones, with around 73% occurring only once. CDR3 length equals 15 residues. The germline V gene has CDR1 ENHRY and CDR2 SYGVKD. The V end lost 0 bases, the J end lost 1 base, and 9 bases lay between the germline ends. Source: CD4+ or CD8+ T cells sorted from blood, taken in a trial of the OX40 agonist ivuxolimab. The chain combines TRBV10-3 with TRBJ1-1; D unclear. This receptor was taken from an adult with an advanced solid tumor such as melanoma, head and neck, liver or kidney cancer. The CDR3 DNA follows: TGTGCCATCAGTGAGTCGGGTCAGAGGAACACTGAAGCTTTCTTT. It specifies CAISESGQRNTEAFF.